The rows below give T cell receptor beta chains drawn from one sample of a study of T cells in Graves' hyperthyroidism and ophthalmopathy. TCRdb passed the multiplex PCR reads through MiXCR, listing each CDR3 protein once. In the table there are about 480,000 distinct CDR3 sequences, 14% of which are singletons. The sample was blood. These TCRs come from a woman aged 18-29 years with Graves' hyperthyroidism. The CDR3 runs from the conserved cysteine through the conserved F or W.

V gene	J gene	CDR3 protein
TRBV27	TRBJ2-5	CASGSLEGRQETQYF
TRBV15	TRBJ1-2	CATSRDETAFYGYTF
TRBV19	TRBJ1-5	CASSSQDLSNQPQHF
TRBV20-1	TRBJ2-4	CSARAGGNLNIQYF
TRBV19	TRBJ1-2	CASSIGIGTPYGYTF
TRBV19	TRBJ1-1	CASSIQGGNTEAFF
TRBV2	TRBJ2-3	CASKGGAVANTDTQYF
TRBV19	TRBJ2-2	CASMTGANTGELFF
TRBV3-1	TRBJ2-7	CASCRRAGDYEQYF
TRBV12-3/TRBV12-4	TRBJ2-3	CASSLGQGNTDTQYF
TRBV19	TRBJ2-6	CASIHLGQGRGSGANVLTF
TRBV19	TRBJ1-1	CASTFGWTAAFF
TRBV24-1	TRBJ2-3	CATSDPGTGGTDTQYF
TRBV14	TRBJ2-1	CASSHNPRTSGRPNNEQFF
TRBV19	TRBJ1-5	CASSPPGTGGNQPQHF
TRBV24-1	TRBJ2-3	CATSDFGQGEDTQYF
TRBV18	TRBJ2-7	CASSPPKDRGTYEQYF
TRBV7-3	TRBJ1-2	CASSLTGGANYGYTF
TRBV29-1	TRBJ1-1	CSVWQVGGGTEAFF
TRBV11-2	TRBJ2-1	CASSLRESLAAYNEQFF
TRBV27	TRBJ2-5	CAIGDRARETQYF
TRBV4-2	TRBJ1-1	CASSHPGSRDTEAFF
TRBV12-3/TRBV12-4	TRBJ1-1	CASSPYRVNTEAFF
TRBV6-2/TRBV6-3	TRBJ2-5	CASSYRDPGPRGTQYF
TRBV7-3	TRBJ2-5	CASSPGGGTSYQETQYF
TRBV10-3	TRBJ1-1	CAISVGGGNTEAFF
TRBV5-1	TRBJ2-3	CASSLFRDTRYF
TRBV30	TRBJ1-1	CAWYGLPNTEAFF
TRBV6-5	TRBJ2-5	CASSYSPRKTQYF
TRBV5-1	TRBJ2-2	CASGPLATNTGELFF
TRBV7-9	TRBJ1-4	CASRGGGEKLFF
TRBV5-1	TRBJ1-1	CASSPRGSDEAFF
TRBV30	TRBJ2-2	CAWSPDNTGELFF
TRBV5-5	TRBJ1-4	CASSRIGAGLRGNNEKLFF
TRBV19	TRBJ2-1	CASSRTFYNEQFF
TRBV25-1	TRBJ1-2	CASEGRELYGYTF
TRBV12-5	TRBJ2-3	CASGLGGIGSDTQYF
TRBV10-3	TRBJ2-1	CAISQREVSDNEQFF
TRBV19	TRBJ2-7	CASSFGHNYEQYF
TRBV10-1	TRBJ2-1	CASSDQGLGYNEQFF
TRBV2	TRBJ2-7	CASSEFREIYEQYF
TRBV7-9	TRBJ2-1	CATLGTGNQNNEQFF
TRBV24-1	TRBJ2-2	CATSQTGTATGELFF
TRBV7-3	TRBJ1-1	CASSLTPGETTEAFF
TRBV5-5	TRBJ1-2	CASSLGKWGYTF
TRBV7-3	TRBJ2-1	CASSLAGTSGRSEQFF
TRBV6-1	TRBJ2-3	CASSEAGPGLAGGDTQYF
TRBV10-2	TRBJ1-1	CASSVGGSEAFF
TRBV10-3	TRBJ2-2	CASFPGLAGGGTGELFF
TRBV7-9	TRBJ2-1	CASSFNRGSYNEQFF
TRBV7-2	TRBJ2-2	CASSLRNPGELFF
TRBV20-1	TRBJ1-2	CSARVQGENNYGYTF
TRBV29-1	TRBJ2-2	CSVVVMTGELFF
TRBV5-1	TRBJ1-1	CASSLATGHTEAFF
TRBV5-1	TRBJ1-1	CASSLGRADTEAFF
TRBV3-1	TRBJ2-7	CASSQDATSGRYEQYF
TRBV5-1	TRBJ2-1	CASSATSGGVYNEQFF
TRBV7-3	TRBJ2-1	CASSLGSGRAVDEQFF